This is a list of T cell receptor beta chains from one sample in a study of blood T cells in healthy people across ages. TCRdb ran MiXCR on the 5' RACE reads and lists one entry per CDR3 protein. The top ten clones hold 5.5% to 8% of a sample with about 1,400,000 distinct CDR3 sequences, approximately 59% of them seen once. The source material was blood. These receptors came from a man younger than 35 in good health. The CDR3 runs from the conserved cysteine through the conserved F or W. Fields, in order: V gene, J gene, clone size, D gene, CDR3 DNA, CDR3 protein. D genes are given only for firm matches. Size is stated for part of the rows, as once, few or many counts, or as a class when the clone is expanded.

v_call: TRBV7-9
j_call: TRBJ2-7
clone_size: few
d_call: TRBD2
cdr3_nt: TGTGCCAGCAGCTTAGTGATTTCCGGACTAGCGGGAGTGGACAACGAGCAGTACTTC
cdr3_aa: CASSLVISGLAGVDNEQYF

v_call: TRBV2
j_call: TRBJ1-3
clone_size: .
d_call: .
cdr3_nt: TGTGCCAGCAGCGGCTTCCGAGGAAACACCATATATTTT
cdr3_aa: CASSGFRGNTIYF

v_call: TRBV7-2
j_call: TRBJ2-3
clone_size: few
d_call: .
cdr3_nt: TGTGCCAGCAGCTTAGGGGGCGGGGAAAGCACAGATACGCAGTATTTT
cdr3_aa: CASSLGGGESTDTQYF

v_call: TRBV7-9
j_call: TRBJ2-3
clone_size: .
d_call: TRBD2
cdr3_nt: TGTGCCAGCGAGGATCGGACTAGCGGGGACACAGATACGCAGTATTTT
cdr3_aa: CASEDRTSGDTDTQYF

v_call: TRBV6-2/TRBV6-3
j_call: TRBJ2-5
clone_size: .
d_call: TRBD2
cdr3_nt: TGTGCCAGCCTCGAGGATAGCGGGGGGGCCCGAGAGACCCAGTACTTC
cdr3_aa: CASLEDSGGARETQYF

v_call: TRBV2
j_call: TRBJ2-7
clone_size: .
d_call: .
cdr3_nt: TGTGCCAGCAGAAATTTTACGCATTACGAGCAGTACTTC
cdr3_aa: CASRNFTHYEQYF

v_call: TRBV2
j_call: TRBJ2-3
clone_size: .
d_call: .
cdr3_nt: TGTGCCAGCAGTGTCTTTCCAGGCACAGATACGCAGTATTTT
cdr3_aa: CASSVFPGTDTQYF

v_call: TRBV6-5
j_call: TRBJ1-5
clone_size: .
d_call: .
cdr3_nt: TGTGCCAGCAGCCCCGACGTAACTAGCAATCAGCCCCAGCATTTT
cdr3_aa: CASSPDVTSNQPQHF

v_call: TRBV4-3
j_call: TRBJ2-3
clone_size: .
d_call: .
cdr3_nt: TGCGCCAGCAGCCGAGATGGTGTCAGGATGGCAGATACGCAGTATTTT
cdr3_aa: CASSRDGVRMADTQYF

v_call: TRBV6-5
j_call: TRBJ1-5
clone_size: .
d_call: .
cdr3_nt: TGTGCCAGCAGTTACTCGAACTTGGGGCAGCAGCCCCAGCATTTT
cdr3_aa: CASSYSNLGQQPQHF

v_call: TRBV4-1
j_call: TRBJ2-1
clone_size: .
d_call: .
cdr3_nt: TGCGCCAGCAGCCAAGACGGCGGGGTGTACAATGAGCAGTTCTTC
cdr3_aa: CASSQDGGVYNEQFF

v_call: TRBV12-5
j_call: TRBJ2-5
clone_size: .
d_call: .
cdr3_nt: TGTGCTAGTGGTTTGGTGGTATGGTCCTTTGCCGACATCCGTCCCAAAGAGACCCAGTACTTC
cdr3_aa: CASGLVVWSFADIRPKETQYF

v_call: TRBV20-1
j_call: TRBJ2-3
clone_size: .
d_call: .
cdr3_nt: TGCAGTGCTTCCACTAGCCTGGGCACAGATACGCAGTATTTT
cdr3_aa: CSASTSLGTDTQYF

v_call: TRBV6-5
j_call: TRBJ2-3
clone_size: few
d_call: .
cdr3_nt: TGTGCCAGCAGTTGGGGGGCAACAGATACGCAGTATTTT
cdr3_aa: CASSWGATDTQYF

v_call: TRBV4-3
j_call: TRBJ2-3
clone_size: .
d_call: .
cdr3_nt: TGCGCCAGCAGCCAAGGCGCCTGGGAGACAGATACGCAGTATTTT
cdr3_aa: CASSQGAWETDTQYF

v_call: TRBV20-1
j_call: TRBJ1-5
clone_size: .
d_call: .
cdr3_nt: TGCAGTGCTGTCCTAGGGAGGGGAAGTCAGCCCCAGCATTTT
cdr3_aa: CSAVLGRGSQPQHF

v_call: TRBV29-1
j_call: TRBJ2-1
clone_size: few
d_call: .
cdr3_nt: TGCAGCGTTGAAGATTACCGGGGGCAAGTAAACTCCTACAATGAGCAGTTCTTC
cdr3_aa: CSVEDYRGQVNSYNEQFF

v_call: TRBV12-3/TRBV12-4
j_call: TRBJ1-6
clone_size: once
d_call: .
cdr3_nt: TGTGCCAGCAGTTTAACCGGGGCGGGTAATTCACCCCTCCACTTT
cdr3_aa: CASSLTGAGNSPLHF

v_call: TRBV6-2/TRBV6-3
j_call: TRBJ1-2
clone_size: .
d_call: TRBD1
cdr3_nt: TGTGCCAGCAGTTACCCCGACAGGGCCCATGGCTACACCTTC
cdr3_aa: CASSYPDRAHGYTF

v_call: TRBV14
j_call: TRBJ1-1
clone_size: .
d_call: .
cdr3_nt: TGTGCCAGCAGCCGAATCGGACAGCCTAACACTGAAGCTTTCTTT
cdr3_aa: CASSRIGQPNTEAFF

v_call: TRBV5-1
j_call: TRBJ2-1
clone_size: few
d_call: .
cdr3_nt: TGCGCCAGCAGCTCGTCAGTGGGAGCGAAGTACAATGAGCAGTTCTTC
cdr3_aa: CASSSSVGAKYNEQFF

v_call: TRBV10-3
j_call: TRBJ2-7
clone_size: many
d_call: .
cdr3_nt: TGTGCCATCACCGAAACTAGGAGCTCCTACGAGCAGTACTTC
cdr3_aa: CAITETRSSYEQYF

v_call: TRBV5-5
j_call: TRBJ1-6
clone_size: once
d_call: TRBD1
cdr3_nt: TGTGCCAGCAGTCGGACAGGGATTAAATATAATTCACCCCTCCACTTT
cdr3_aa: CASSRTGIKYNSPLHF

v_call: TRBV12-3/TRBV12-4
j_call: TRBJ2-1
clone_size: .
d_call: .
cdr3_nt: TGTGCCAGCAGTTTCGTGGGAGGTAATGAGCAGTTCTTC
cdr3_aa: CASSFVGGNEQFF

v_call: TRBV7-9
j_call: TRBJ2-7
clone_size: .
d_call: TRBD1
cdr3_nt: TGTGCCAGCAGCTTAGCGACAGGGGGCGGATACGAGCAGTACTTC
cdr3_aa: CASSLATGGGYEQYF

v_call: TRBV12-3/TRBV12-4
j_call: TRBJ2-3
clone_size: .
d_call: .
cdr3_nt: TGTGCCAGCACTAGTCGGCAGGGGAAAGATACGCAGTATTTT
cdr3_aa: CASTSRQGKDTQYF

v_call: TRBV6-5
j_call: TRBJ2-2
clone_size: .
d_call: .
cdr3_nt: TGTGCCAGCAGGACCATCGACAGCCTTGAAACCGGGGAGCTGTTTTTT
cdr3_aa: CASRTIDSLETGELFF

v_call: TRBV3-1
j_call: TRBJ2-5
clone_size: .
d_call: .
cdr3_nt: TGTGCCAGCAGCCAGACGACGGCCCCGGGGGAGACCCAGTACTTC
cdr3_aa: CASSQTTAPGETQYF

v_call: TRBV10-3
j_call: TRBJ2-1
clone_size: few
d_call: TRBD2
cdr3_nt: TGTGCCATCAGGCAGCGGGAGTCTCACAATGAGCAGTTCTTC
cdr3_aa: CAIRQRESHNEQFF

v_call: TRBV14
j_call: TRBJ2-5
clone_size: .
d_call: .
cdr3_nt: TGTGCCAGCAGCCAAAGTACTGAACAAGAGACCCAGTACTTC
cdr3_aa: CASSQSTEQETQYF

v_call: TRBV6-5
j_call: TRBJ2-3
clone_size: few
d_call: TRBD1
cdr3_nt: TGTGCCAGCAGTCCGGACAGGGATGGTACAGATACGCAGTATTTT
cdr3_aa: CASSPDRDGTDTQYF

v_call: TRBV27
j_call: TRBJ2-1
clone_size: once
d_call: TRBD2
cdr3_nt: TGTGCCAGCAGTTTATCCCGGACTAGCGGCGATGAGCAGTTCTTC
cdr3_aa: CASSLSRTSGDEQFF

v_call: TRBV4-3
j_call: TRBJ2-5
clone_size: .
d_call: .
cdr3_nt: TGCGCCAGCAGCCAAGATTTTAGAGGGAGTCAAGAGACCCAGTACTTC
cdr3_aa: CASSQDFRGSQETQYF

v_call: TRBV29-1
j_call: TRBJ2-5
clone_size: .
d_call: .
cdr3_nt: TGCAGCGTTGGCAGGTTGACGGGCAATGAGCAGTACTTC
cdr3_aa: CSVGRLTGNEQYF

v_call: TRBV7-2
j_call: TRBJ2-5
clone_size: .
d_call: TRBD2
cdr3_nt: TGTGCCAGCAGCTTAGTTTCGAGTCCGGGACTAGCGGGAGTGGAGACCCAGTACTTC
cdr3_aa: CASSLVSSPGLAGVETQYF

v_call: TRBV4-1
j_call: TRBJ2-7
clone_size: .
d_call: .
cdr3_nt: TGCGCCAGCAGCCAAGGGGCAGGCCTATCCTACGAGCAGTACTTC
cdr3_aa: CASSQGAGLSYEQYF

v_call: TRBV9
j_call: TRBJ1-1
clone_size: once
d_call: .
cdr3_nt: TGTGCCAGCAGCCTTCCCGGTTTTGGTTTAGGGGGCACTGAAGCTTTCTTT
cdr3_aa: CASSLPGFGLGGTEAFF

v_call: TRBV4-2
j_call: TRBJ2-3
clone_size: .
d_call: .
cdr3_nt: TGTGCCAGCAGCCAAGACCGAAGGGGGATTAGCACAGATACGCAGTATTTT
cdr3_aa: CASSQDRRGISTDTQYF

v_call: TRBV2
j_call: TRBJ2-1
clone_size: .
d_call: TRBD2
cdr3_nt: TGTGCCAGCATGGGACTAGCGAACTACAATGAGCAGTTCTTC
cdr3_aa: CASMGLANYNEQFF

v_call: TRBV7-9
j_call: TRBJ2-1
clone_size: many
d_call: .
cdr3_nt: TGTGCCAGCAGCCCCCGGAGGGGGTCCTACAATGAGCAGTTCTTC
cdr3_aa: CASSPRRGSYNEQFF

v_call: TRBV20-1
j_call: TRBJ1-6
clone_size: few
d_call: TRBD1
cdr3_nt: TGCAGTGCCAACTCCCCGGGACAGGGGACTTCTAATTCACCCCTCCACTTT
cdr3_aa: CSANSPGQGTSNSPLHF

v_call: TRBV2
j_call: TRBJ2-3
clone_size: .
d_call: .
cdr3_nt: TGTGCCAGCAGTCGTTTCTTCAGCACAGATACGCAGTATTTT
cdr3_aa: CASSRFFSTDTQYF

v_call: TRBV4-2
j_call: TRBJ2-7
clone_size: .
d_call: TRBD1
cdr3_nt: TGTGCCAGCAGCCAAGATAGTATTGGAGGGGACAGGGGATACTACGAGCAGTACTTC
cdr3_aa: CASSQDSIGGDRGYYEQYF

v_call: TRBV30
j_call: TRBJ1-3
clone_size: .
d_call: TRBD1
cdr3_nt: TGTGCCTGGAATAGGGGGCAAGGAAACACCATATATTTT
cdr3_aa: CAWNRGQGNTIYF

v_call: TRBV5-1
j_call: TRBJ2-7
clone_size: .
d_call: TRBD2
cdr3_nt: TGCGCCAGCAGCCTGAAGGCGGGGGGCCCCTACGAGCAGTACTTC
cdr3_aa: CASSLKAGGPYEQYF

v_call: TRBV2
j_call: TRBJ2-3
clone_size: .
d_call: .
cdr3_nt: TGTGCCAGCCATGGTCCGCACGATTCCCCTAGCACAGATACGCAGTATTTT
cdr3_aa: CASHGPHDSPSTDTQYF

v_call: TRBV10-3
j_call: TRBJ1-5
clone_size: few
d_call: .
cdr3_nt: TGTGCCACCAAGGGGGGCGATCAGCCCCAGCATTTT
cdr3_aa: CATKGGDQPQHF

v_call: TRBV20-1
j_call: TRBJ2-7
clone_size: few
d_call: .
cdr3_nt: TGCAGTGCTAGAGATTTAGGGGCCGACGGTAGGAGCTCCTACGAGCAGTACTTC
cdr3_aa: CSARDLGADGRSSYEQYF

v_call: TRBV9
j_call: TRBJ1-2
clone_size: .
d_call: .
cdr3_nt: TGTGCCAGCAGCGTAGATGAGGGGTATGGCTACACCTTC
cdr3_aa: CASSVDEGYGYTF

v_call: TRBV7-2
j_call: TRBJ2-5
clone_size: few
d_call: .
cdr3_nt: TGTGCCAGCAGCTTGTTGGCGAGAGCGGGAGAGACCCAGTACTTC
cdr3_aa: CASSLLARAGETQYF

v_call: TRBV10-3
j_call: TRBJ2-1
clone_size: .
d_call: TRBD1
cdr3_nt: TGTGCCATCCACTCCGGGACAGGGAACAATGAGCAGTTCTTC
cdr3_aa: CAIHSGTGNNEQFF

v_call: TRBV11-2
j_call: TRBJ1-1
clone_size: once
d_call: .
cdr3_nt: TGTGCCAGCAGCTTACTACTGGGAAGCAACACTGAAGCTTTCTTT
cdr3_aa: CASSLLLGSNTEAFF

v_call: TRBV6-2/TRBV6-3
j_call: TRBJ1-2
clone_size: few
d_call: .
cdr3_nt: TGTGCCAGCAGCGCGCTGGGGGCGCGCTATGGCTACACCTTC
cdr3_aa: CASSALGARYGYTF

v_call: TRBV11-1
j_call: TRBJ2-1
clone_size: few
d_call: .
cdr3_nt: TGTGCCAGCAGCGCCCTGTGGCATCAGGAGCAGTTCTTC
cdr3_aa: CASSALWHQEQFF

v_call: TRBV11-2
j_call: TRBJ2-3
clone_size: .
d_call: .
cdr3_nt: TGTGCCAGCAGCTCTACGTACGGGGGGCCGGGAGATACGCAGTATTTT
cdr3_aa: CASSSTYGGPGDTQYF